The next 8 T cell receptor beta chains were all read from a single sample in a study of T-cell memory formation after mild COVID-19. TCRdb reprocessed the 5' RACE reads with MiXCR, giving one entry per CDR3 protein. The sample consists of over 12,000 distinct CDR3 sequences, 20% to 25% of them appearing once. The sample consisted of PBMCs or a T cell subset sorted from them (not recorded which). The source of these receptors is a young man who had mild COVID-19 (a few samples of this study predate the infection). Cell type and time point are not known.

The sample holds many counts of this clonotype. This chain joins TRBV7-3 and TRBJ2-2; D may correspond to TRBD1 or TRBD2 (6 bases each). This CDR3 region has 16 residues. Germline values: CDR1 SGHTA, CDR2 FQGTGA. V gave up 4 bases and J gave up 3 bases, with 15 bases separating them. Here the CDR3 DNA reads TGTGCCAGCAGCTCCAACCGAGGGGGGCACACCGGGGAGCTGTTTTTT. Translation: CASSSNRGGHTGELFF. Filled out from reference TRBV7-3 and TRBJ2-2, the complete variable domain reads GAGVSQTPSNKVTEKGKYVELRCDPISGHTALYWYRQSLGQGPEFLIYFQGTGAADDSGLPNDRFFAVRPEGSVSTLKIQRTERGDSAVYLCASSSNRGGHTGELFFGEGSRLTVL.

There are many counts of this clonotype. The CDR3 loop reads CASSLEAGGLETQYF. The CDR3 DNA is TGTGCCAGCAGTTTAGAGGCGGGGGGGCTAGAGACCCAGTACTTC. This rearrangement joins TRBV28 to TRBJ2-5, with TRBD2 identical over 9 bases. Germline assignment: CDR1 MDHEN and CDR2 SYDVKM. The CDR3 length is 15 residues. The trim removed 2 bases at V and 4 bases at J, leaving 5 bases unmatched.

In its sample, this clonotype was seen once. The chain has TRBV6-2 or TRBV6-3 and TRBJ2-1; tentatively, D is TRBD2 (5 bases). The CDR3 length is 13 residues. Trimming left V 0 bases short and J 10 bases short, with 10 bases between. The germline V gene has CDR1 MNHEY and CDR2 SVGEGT. The chain's CDR3 is CASSYSVGGEQFF. The CDR3 DNA reads TGTGCCAGCAGTTACTCGGTCGGAGGCGAGCAGTTCTTC.

This clonotype was counted many times. The rearrangement uses TRBV27 and TRBJ2-7, with D possibly being TRBD2 (7 bases). CDR1 MNHEY and CDR2 SMNVEV come from the germline V gene (reference sequence). V lost 3 bases, J lost 2 bases, and 23 bases lay in between. This CDR3 is 18 amino acids long. The CDR3 region has the DNA TGTGCCAGCAGTTTCCTCTACCCACGGAGGGGGGGGACCTACGAGCAGTACTTC. This translates into CASSFLYPRRGGTYEQYF.

This clonotype was counted ten times or more. V and J are TRBV9 and TRBJ2-3; perhaps TRBD1 as D (5 bases). Germline V CDR1 and CDR2: SGDLS, YYNGEE. V gave up 1 base and J gave up 0 bases, with 6 bases separating them. The CDR3 is 14 residues long. CDR3 sequence (DNA): TGTGCCAGCAGCGTATACAGGAGCACAGATACGCAGTATTTT. It translates to CASSVYRSTDTQYF. The variable domain in full, with the rest retrieved from reference TRBV9 and TRBJ2-3, is DSGVTQTPKHLITATGQRVTLRCSPRSGDLSVYWYQQSLDQGLQFLIQYYNGEERAKGNILERFSAQQFPDLHSELNLSSLELGDSALYFCASSVYRSTDTQYFGPGTRLTVL.

This clonotype showed up many times. This chain joins TRBV3-1 and TRBJ1-4; D unclear. The CDR3 runs 17 residues. V was clipped by 3 bases and J by 4 bases, with 18 bases between them. Per germline, CDR1 LGHDT and CDR2 YNNKEL (reference sequence). Here the CDR3 DNA reads TGTGCCAGCAGCCATTGGCCCCCAGGTTCGCGTAATGAAAAACTGTTTTTT. Translating gives CASSHWPPGSRNEKLFF.

This clonotype has a count of ten or more. The chain joins TRBV6-6 to TRBJ2-1; D might be TRBD2 (7 bases). The ends were cut back, 0 bases at V and 5 bases at J, with 20 bases in the middle. The CDR3 consists of 18 residues. The V gene's germline CDR1 is MNHNY and CDR2 SVGAGI (reference sequence). The CDR3, as DNA: TGTGCCAGCAGTTACTCTTACGGGGGGCCGGGTAGAAACAATGAGCAGTTCTTC. Its translation is CASSYSYGGPGRNNEQFF.

The sample holds many counts of this clonotype. In DNA form, the CDR3 reads TGTGCCAGCACCTTACTAACGTGGGACAGGGGCCCCGGGGAGCTGTTTTTT. As protein: CASTLLTWDRGPGELFF. The rearrangement links TRBV27 to TRBJ2-2, with 10 bases aligning to TRBD1. V shed 7 bases and J 6 bases; nucleotides not matched to a gene: 14. The CDR3 is 17 amino acids. Germline V gives CDR1 MNHEY, CDR2 SMNVEV (reference sequence).